The 24 T cell receptor beta chains below all came from one sample that was sequenced in a study. TCRdb reprocessed the RT-PCR reads with MiXCR, giving one entry per CDR3 protein. Counted here are 650,000 to 800,000 distinct CDR3 sequences, 14% occurring once; the ten biggest clones make up around 3.3%. Sequenced material: memory CD4+ T cells from blood. The receptors stem from a female donor in good health, serving as a healthy control.

This clonotype was observed many times. V usage is TRBV20-1 and J usage is TRBJ2-1; the D gene is possibly TRBD2 (6 bases). The V and J ends lost 0 bases and 0 bases respectively, with 12 bases between them. From germline, CDR1 is DFQATT and CDR2 SNEGSKA (reference sequence). CDR3 size: 16 residues. The DNA for the CDR3 is TGCAGTGCTAGAGATAGGAGGGGCAGCTCCTACAATGAGCAGTTCTTC. This gives the protein CSARDRRGSSYNEQFF.

This clonotype has only a few counts. The chain combines TRBV9 with TRBJ1-3; the match to TRBD1 covers 11 bases. The CDR3 consists of 16 residues. The J segment lost 8 bases and the V segment lost 0 bases, leaving 7 bases of the junction unmatched. Germline V gene lookup returns CDR1 SGDLS and CDR2 YYNGEE. CDR3 bases: TGTGCCAGCAGCGTAGATTGGACAGGGGGCCAGGACACCATATATTTT. Protein sequence: CASSVDWTGGQDTIYF.

The chain combines TRBV7-2 with TRBJ2-2, with a possible D match to TRBD2 (5 bases). V lost 6 bases and J lost 2, with 13 bases in between. The germline CDR1 and CDR2 sequences are SGHTA and FQGNSA. CDR3 length: 15 residues. This CDR3 reads CASRTASGNTGELFF. The CDR3 DNA reads as TGTGCCAGCAGGACCGCGAGCGGTAACACCGGGGAGCTGTTTTTT.

The gene calls are TRBV19 and TRBJ1-1; D is unclear. V lost 0 bases and J lost 8, with 16 bases in between. The germline CDR1 and CDR2 sequences are LNHDA and SQIVND (reference sequence). CDR3 length equals 15 residues. CDR3 amino acids: CASSIDIARPREAFF. The CDR3 DNA reads TGTGCCAGTAGTATAGATATCGCCAGGCCTCGGGAAGCTTTCTTT. The full variable domain, rest sourced from reference TRBV19 and TRBJ1-1, is DGGITQSPKYLFRKEGQNVTLSCEQNLNHDAMYWYRQDPGQGLRLIYYSQIVNDFQKGDIAEGYSVSREKKESFPLTVTSAQKNPTAFYLCASSIDIARPREAFFGQGTRLTVV.

This clonotype has a handful of counts. The chain has TRBV6-2 or TRBV6-3 and TRBJ1-2; TRBD1 matches at 7 bases. This CDR3 comprises 18 residues. CDR1 and CDR2 (germline): MNHEY, SVGEGT. Trimming removed 6 bases from V and 6 bases from J; junction bases left unmatched: 22. The CDR3 reads CASSNLDRAVMSGDGYTF. Here the CDR3 DNA reads TGTGCCAGCAGCAATCTTGACAGGGCGGTTATGTCTGGAGATGGCTACACCTTC.

The V gene is TRBV7-9, the J gene TRBJ2-7; 15 bases line up with TRBD2. The CDR3 spans 18 residues. J lost 0 bases, V lost 5 bases, and 8 bases had no gene match. The germline V gene has CDR1 SEHNR and CDR2 FQNEAQ (reference sequence). The CDR3 region has the DNA TGTGCCAGCAGCCCAGGACTAGCGGGGGGGCCGAGCTCCTACGAGCAGTACTTC. It codes for CASSPGLAGGPSSYEQYF.

This clonotype was recorded a few times. This chain joins TRBV5-1 and TRBJ2-5, with TRBD1 identical over 7 bases. The CDR3 runs 15 residues. Unmatched junction bases numbered 10, after V lost 4 bases and J lost 4 bases. CDR1 and CDR2 (germline): SGHRS, YFSETQ. The CDR3 reads CASSPGTEGAETQYF. Written as DNA, the CDR3 is TGCGCCAGCAGCCCCGGGACAGAGGGAGCAGAGACCCAGTACTTC.

V usage is TRBV14 and J usage is TRBJ2-1; D remains ambiguous. Deletions cut 5 bases from V and 5 bases from J, with 10 bases between. Germline assignment: CDR1 SGHDN and CDR2 FVKESK. The CDR3 loop spans 13 amino acids. The CDR3 here is CASSGYRDNEQFF. CDR3 sequence (DNA): TGTGCCAGCAGCGGATACCGGGACAATGAGCAGTTCTTC. Looking up the rest from reference TRBV14 and TRBJ2-1 gives the full variable domain: EAGVTQFPSHSVIEKGQTVTLRCDPISGHDNLYWYRRVMGKEIKFLLHFVKESKQDESGMPNNRFLAERTGGTYSTLKVQPAELEDSGVYFCASSGYRDNEQFFGPGTRLTVL.

This clonotype appeared a few times. The chain links TRBV7-2 to TRBJ1-1; 11 nucleotides align to TRBD1. Germline lookup yields CDR1 SGHTA and CDR2 FQGNSA. The CDR3 is 16 amino acids. V was clipped by 4 bases and J by 3 bases; unmatched bases: 7. In DNA form, the CDR3 reads TGTGCCAGCAGCTCCTATCCGGGACAGGGGGACACTGAAGCTTTCTTT. Amino acids: CASSSYPGQGDTEAFF.

The chain combines TRBV20-1 with TRBJ2-3; 10 bases line up with TRBD2. This CDR3 region has 18 residues. V shed 5 bases, J shed 1 base, and the junction held 15 bases outside the gene matches. Germline V gene data show CDR1 as DFQATT and CDR2 as SNEGSKA (reference sequence). The CDR3 DNA reads TGCAGTGCTGGGGGAGCGGGAGGGCCAGAGGGGGGCACAGATACGCAGTATTTT. Translation gives CSAGGAGGPEGGTDTQYF.

This clonotype was picked up many times. This chain links TRBV5-1 with TRBJ2-7; the D gene could be TRBD1 or TRBD2 (5 bases each). The germline V gene has CDR1 SGHRS and CDR2 YFSETQ. The CDR3 is 16 residues long. Trimming shortened V by 0 bases and J by 0 bases, and 13 bases separated the two germline ends. Here the CDR3 reads CASSLGIGDGSYEQYF. For the CDR3, the DNA is TGCGCCAGCAGCTTGGGCATTGGGGACGGCTCCTACGAGCAGTACTTC.

This clonotype was seen repeatedly, ten times or more. The rearrangement joins TRBV7-3 to TRBJ2-3; possibly TRBD1 or TRBD2 for D (7 bases each). The CDR3 has 15 amino acids. The V end lost 6 bases, the J end lost 0 bases, and 13 bases lay between the germline ends. Germline-derived CDR1 and CDR2 are SGHTA and FQGTGA. Here the CDR3 reads CASRQGGLSTDTQYF. The CDR3 nucleotides read TGTGCCAGCAGGCAGGGGGGGCTCAGCACAGATACGCAGTATTTT. The entire variable domain, with the rest obtained from reference TRBV7-3 and TRBJ2-3, is as follows: GAGVSQTPSNKVTEKGKYVELRCDPISGHTALYWYRQSLGQGPEFLIYFQGTGAADDSGLPNDRFFAVRPEGSVSTLKIQRTERGDSAVYLCASRQGGLSTDTQYFGPGTRLTVL.

This clonotype was seen more than once but under ten times. J is TRBJ2-4 and V is TRBV2, with D unclear. The CDR3 has 12 amino acids. Germline loops: CDR1 SNHLY, CDR2 FYNNEI. Between the trimmed V and J ends, which lost 2 bases and 5 bases, there was a span of 4 bases. CDR3 DNA: TGTGCCAGCAGTGAACAGGAAAACATTCAGTACTTC. Its translation is CASSEQENIQYF.

There are many counts of this clonotype. The chain is built from TRBV7-9 and TRBJ2-7; 7 bases map to TRBD1. The CDR3 is 13 amino acids. Germline V gives CDR1 SEHNR, CDR2 FQNEAQ (reference sequence). V dropped 0 bases and J dropped 6; count of bases not matched to a gene: 2. The DNA of the CDR3 is TGTGCCAGCAGCTTAGCGGCAGGGGGCGAGCAGTACTTC. Its translation is CASSLAAGGEQYF.

With respect to this clonotype: A much larger clone lies a single base off, so this may be a read error. The chain uses TRBV7-2 and TRBJ2-1; no reliable D call. Trimming shortened V by 8 bases and J by 13 bases, and 21 bases separated the two germline ends. Germline CDR1 and CDR2: SGHTA and FQGNSA. The CDR3 contains 13 residues. CDR3 sequence (DNA): TGTGCCAGCCTCTTGGGGAATCAAGAGACCCAGTTCTTC. It is translated as CASLLGNQETQFF.

J is TRBJ2-2 and V is TRBV12-3 or TRBV12-4; no reliable D call. The CDR3 loop spans 13 amino acids. The V end lost 3 bases, the J end lost 6 bases, and 8 bases lay between the germline ends. For the CDR3, the DNA is TGTGCCAGCAGTTTCCAGCGACCCGGGGAGCTGTTTTTT. This sequence encodes CASSFQRPGELFF.

This clonotype was observed at least ten times. The chain carries TRBV6-5 and TRBJ1-1; the D is unclear. CDR3 length equals 14 residues. Germline CDR1 is MNHEY and CDR2 is SVGAGI. Trimming stripped 7 bases from V and 2 bases from J, with 14 bases between. The CDR3 sequence: CASKLQPGNTEAFF. The CDR3 DNA sequence: TGTGCCAGCAAATTACAGCCGGGAAACACTGAAGCTTTCTTT.

This chain connects TRBV10-3 to TRBJ2-2; D unresolved. The V end lost 5 bases, the J end lost 7 bases, and 14 bases lay between the germline ends. Germline V CDR1 and CDR2: ENHRY, SYGVKD. The CDR3 is made up of 14 amino acids. The CDR3 nucleotides are TGTGCCATCAGTTATAGTGATTTGGGCGGGGAGCTGTTTTTT. Its translation is CAISYSDLGGELFF.

The V gene is TRBV16, the J gene TRBJ2-1; D gene uncertain. In germline, CDR1 is KGHSY, CDR2 FQNENV. The CDR3 has 16 residues. V gave up 0 bases and J gave up 4 bases, with 13 bases separating them. This CDR3 is CASSQSMDPLYNEQFF. The CDR3 nucleotides read TGTGCCAGCAGCCAATCCATGGATCCCCTATACAATGAGCAGTTCTTC.

This clonotype was seen at least ten times. The chain joins TRBV12-3 or TRBV12-4 to TRBJ2-1; D is unresolved. Trimming shortened V by 6 bases and J by 6 bases, and 18 bases separated the two germline ends. CDR3 length: 15 residues. CDR3: CASSFGSGRSNEQFF. Here the CDR3 DNA reads TGTGCCAGCAGCTTCGGTTCCGGGCGGAGCAATGAGCAGTTCTTC.

This clonotype was detected only a few times. This sequence joins TRBV5-4 and TRBJ1-6; D unclear. CDR3 length: 15 amino acids. Trimming removed 1 base from V and 7 bases from J, with 12 bases in between. Germline-derived CDR1 and CDR2 are SGHNT and YYREEE (reference sequence). The CDR3 sequence is CASSLSVNLNSPLHF. The CDR3 DNA sequence: TGTGCCAGCAGCTTGTCGGTCAACCTGAATTCACCCCTCCACTTT.

This clonotype has at least ten counts. V is TRBV4-2 and J is TRBJ1-2; D perhaps matches TRBD1 (5 bases). CDR3 length: 15 amino acids. The V end was cut by 4 bases, the J end by 4 bases, with 16 bases between. Germline CDR1 is LGHNA and CDR2 is YNFKEQ. CDR3 bases: TGTGCCAGCAGCCCCGGACACCCGAAACCCTATGGCTACACCTTC. This encodes CASSPGHPKPYGYTF.

The V gene is TRBV12-3 or TRBV12-4, the J gene TRBJ1-1; perhaps TRBD1 as D (5 bases). Between the trimmed V and J ends, which lost 5 bases and 5 bases, there was a span of 15 bases. The CDR3 runs to 14 residues. The CDR3 reads CASSPHGGGTEAFF. CDR3 nucleotides: TGTGCCAGCAGTCCCCATGGGGGTGGTACTGAAGCTTTCTTT.

This clonotype was seen ten or more times. The V and J genes are TRBV5-1 and TRBJ2-5, with D uncertain. The germline CDR1 and CDR2 sequences are SGHRS and YFSETQ. This CDR3 is 15 amino acids long. V gave up 0 bases and J gave up 5 bases, with 14 bases separating them. This CDR3 is CASSLVTRKGETQYF. The CDR3 DNA follows: TGCGCCAGCAGCTTGGTTACCCGGAAGGGCGAGACCCAGTACTTC.